The rows below give T cell receptor beta chains drawn from one sample of a study of human T cells and chemical hapten exposure. In TCRdb, the RACE reads were re-called with MiXCR into one record per CDR3 protein. The table has more than 150,000 distinct CDR3 sequences, around 30% seen once. The input for sequencing was whole blood, taken in connection with sensitization to the hapten diphenylcyclopropenone (DPC). The origin of the receptors is a woman under 40 with alopecia areata. Some clones in this sample may be carry-over from other donors' samples. Both conserved end residues are part of each CDR3. The D gene is left open where the match is weak. The size of a clone is reported for some rows only, either as once, few or many, or as a class for expanded clones.

clone size	J gene	V gene	D gene	CDR3 protein	CDR3 DNA
NA	TRBJ2-5	TRBV2	NA	CASSGQQTLKRTQYF	TGTGCCAGCAGTGGTCAACAGACCCTCAAGAGAACCCAGTACTTC
few	TRBJ2-7	TRBV7-2	NA	CASSTSPQGEQYF	TGTGCCAGCAGCACGTCCCCACAGGGCGAGCAGTACTTC
NA	TRBJ2-3	TRBV7-9	NA	CASRPPLEKRADTQYF	TGTGCCAGCAGACCCCCGCTCGAGAAAAGGGCAGATACGCAGTATTTT
NA	TRBJ2-1	TRBV5-4	TRBD1	CASSLNRDSSYNEQFF	TGTGCCAGCAGCTTGAATCGGGACAGCTCCTACAATGAGCAGTTCTTC
NA	TRBJ1-2	TRBV20-1	NA	CSARGTDRGYYGYTF	TGCAGTGCTAGAGGGACAGATCGAGGATACTATGGCTACACCTTC
few	TRBJ1-1	TRBV29-1	NA	CSVEDPPGETAEAFF	TGCAGCGTTGAAGACCCTCCAGGGGAAACGGCTGAAGCTTTCTTT
NA	TRBJ2-7	TRBV25-1	NA	CASSDHRGSAYEQYF	TGTGCCAGCAGTGATCATCGTGGATCCGCTTACGAGCAGTACTTC
NA	TRBJ1-6	TRBV29-1	TRBD1	CSVGDRANSPLHF	TGCAGCGTTGGCGACAGGGCGAATTCACCCCTCCACTTT
few	TRBJ1-5	TRBV29-1	NA	CSVGQRNQPQHF	TGCAGCGTCGGACAACGCAATCAGCCCCAGCATTTT
NA	TRBJ1-1	TRBV5-6	NA	CASSRTSEAFF	TGTGCCAGCAGCCGCACAAGTGAAGCTTTCTTT
NA	TRBJ1-4	TRBV5-4	TRBD1	CASSRGGAGEKLFF	TGTGCCAGCAGCCGAGGGGGCGCGGGTGAAAAACTGTTTTTT
few	TRBJ1-2	TRBV10-3	NA	CAIRDGTNYGYTF	TGTGCCATACGGGACGGAACTAACTATGGCTACACCTTC
few	TRBJ2-7	TRBV4-3	NA	CASSQDGRGEQYF	TGCGCCAGCAGCCAAGATGGGCGGGGCGAGCAGTACTTC
NA	TRBJ1-5	TRBV20-1	NA	CSARVGAAGTNQPQHF	TGCAGTGCTAGAGTCGGTGCAGCAGGGACGAACCAGCCCCAGCATTTT
NA	TRBJ2-7	TRBV5-1	NA	CASSLGAEGEQYF	TGCGCCAGCAGCTTGGGGGCAGAGGGCGAGCAGTACTTC
NA	TRBJ1-1	TRBV5-1	NA	CASSLGGSFEAFF	TGCGCCAGCAGCTTGGGAGGGAGCTTTGAAGCTTTCTTT
NA	TRBJ1-2	TRBV28	NA	CASSLSMTLGGYTF	TGTGCCAGCAGTTTATCCATGACACTGGGGGGCTACACCTTC
NA	TRBJ2-2	TRBV6-1	TRBD1	CASRTGDSNTGELFF	TGTGCCAGCAGGACAGGGGATTCCAACACCGGGGAGCTGTTTTTT
NA	TRBJ2-2	TRBV4-1	NA	CASSQVSGNTGELFF	TGCGCCAGCAGCCAGGTTAGCGGGAACACCGGGGAGCTGTTTTTT
NA	TRBJ1-1	TRBV29-1	NA	CSVERGGGTGTEAFF	TGCAGCGTTGAGAGGGGTGGGGGTACTGGCACTGAAGCTTTCTTT
few	TRBJ2-1	TRBV7-9	TRBD2	CASSQTSGGHVDEQFF	TGTGCCAGCAGCCAGACTAGCGGGGGCCACGTAGATGAGCAGTTCTTC
NA	TRBJ2-3	TRBV10-3	NA	CAISEWLGDTQYF	TGTGCCATCAGTGAGTGGTTGGGCGATACGCAGTATTTT
NA	TRBJ2-3	TRBV7-2	TRBD2	CASSLALAGGGTDTQYF	TGTGCCAGCAGCTTAGCGCTAGCGGGGGGGGGGACAGATACGCAGTATTTT
NA	TRBJ2-2	TRBV28	TRBD1	CASSFRDRGTGELFF	TGTGCCAGCAGTTTCCGGGACAGGGGCACCGGGGAGCTGTTTTTT
NA	TRBJ1-1	TRBV15	TRBD1	CVTSPRTGLGTEAFF	TGTGTCACCAGCCCTAGGACAGGTTTAGGCACTGAAGCTTTCTTT
NA	TRBJ2-7	TRBV7-2	NA	CASSPHHGHSYEQYF	TGTGCCAGCAGCCCACATCACGGCCACTCCTACGAGCAGTACTTC
NA	TRBJ2-1	TRBV11-2	TRBD2	CASSSQLAAHNEQFF	TGTGCCAGCAGCTCGCAACTAGCGGCCCACAATGAGCAGTTCTTC
NA	TRBJ1-4	TRBV20-1	NA	CSARGPTISGTNEKLFF	TGCAGTGCTAGAGGACCGACTATCTCCGGAACTAATGAAAAACTGTTTTTT
NA	TRBJ2-2	TRBV6-2/TRBV6-3	NA	CASSLPRSGELFF	TGTGCCAGCAGCCTACCTAGGTCCGGGGAGCTGTTTTTT
many	TRBJ2-2	TRBV7-3	NA	CASSLGNTGELFF	TGTGCCAGCAGTTTGGGGAACACCGGGGAGCTGTTTTTT
few	TRBJ2-2	TRBV12-5	TRBD2	CASGTSGSAGGTGELFF	TGTGCTAGTGGTACCTCCGGGTCGGCGGGAGGCACCGGGGAGCTGTTTTTT
few	TRBJ2-7	TRBV10-3	NA	CAISTAYEQYF	TGTGCCATCAGCACAGCCTACGAGCAGTACTTC
NA	TRBJ2-5	TRBV28	TRBD1	CASSLDRVVETQYF	TGTGCCAGCAGTTTAGACAGGGTTGTAGAGACCCAGTACTTC
NA	TRBJ1-5	TRBV7-2	TRBD1	CASSQGQIHQPQHF	TGTGCCAGCAGCCAGGGACAGATTCATCAGCCCCAGCATTTT
NA	TRBJ1-6	TRBV6-5	NA	CASSYGSAGVTPLHF	TGTGCCAGCAGTTACGGGTCGGCAGGGGTAACACCCCTCCACTTT
NA	TRBJ1-1	TRBV28	NA	CASSFRETEAFF	TGTGCCAGCAGTTTTCGGGAGACTGAAGCTTTCTTT
NA	TRBJ1-6	TRBV20-1	NA	CSARRGKAYNSPLHF	TGCAGTGCTCGTAGGGGAAAGGCCTATAATTCACCCCTCCACTTT
many	TRBJ2-1	TRBV7-9	TRBD2	CASSLGSGRAIDEQFF	TGTGCCAGCAGCTTAGGGAGCGGGAGGGCCATCGATGAGCAGTTCTTC
NA	TRBJ2-7	TRBV29-1	NA	CSVGLSAYEQYF	TGCAGCGTTGGTTTGTCCGCCTACGAGCAGTACTTC
NA	TRBJ2-5	TRBV28	TRBD2	CASSFPPLLAGRNETQYF	TGTGCCAGCAGTTTCCCCCCTCTTCTAGCGGGGAGGAATGAGACCCAGTACTTC
NA	TRBJ1-5	TRBV25-1	NA	CASSERGSNQPQHF	TGTGCCAGCAGTGAACGTGGTAGCAATCAGCCCCAGCATTTT
NA	TRBJ2-1	TRBV7-2	NA	CASSNPRGGSEQFF	TGTGCCAGCAGCAACCCCAGGGGGGGTAGTGAGCAGTTCTTC
NA	TRBJ2-2	TRBV7-2	TRBD1	CASRPGQVNTGELFF	TGTGCCAGCAGACCGGGACAGGTTAACACCGGGGAGCTGTTTTTT
few	TRBJ1-3	TRBV29-1	NA	CSVETEAGNTIYF	TGCAGCGTTGAGACGGAGGCGGGGAACACCATATATTTT
NA	TRBJ1-1	TRBV29-1	TRBD1	CSVGRVDRVVTEAFF	TGCAGCGTCGGAAGAGTTGACAGGGTGGTCACTGAAGCTTTCTTT
few	TRBJ1-4	TRBV15	NA	CATSRDPGNNEKLFF	TGTGCCACCAGCAGAGATCCGGGGAATAATGAAAAACTGTTTTTT
NA	TRBJ2-1	TRBV29-1	TRBD2	CSVLGSEAGGRMNEQFF	TGCAGCGTTTTAGGGTCAGAAGCGGGGGGGCGGATGAATGAGCAGTTCTTC
few	TRBJ2-2	TRBV7-8	TRBD1	CASSLAGQDLWAGELFF	TGTGCCAGCAGCTTAGCGGGACAGGATCTTTGGGCCGGGGAGCTGTTTTTT
NA	TRBJ2-1	TRBV12-3/TRBV12-4	NA	CASTLSQAGPSNEQFF	TGTGCCAGCACCTTGAGTCAGGCAGGGCCGTCCAATGAGCAGTTCTTC
NA	TRBJ2-1	TRBV29-1	TRBD1	CSAKDRGLMQFF	TGCAGCGCTAAGGACAGGGGGCTCATGCAGTTCTTC
few	TRBJ2-3	TRBV7-9	TRBD2	CASSPSIQLAGGTDTQYF	TGTGCCAGCAGCCCCTCAATCCAACTAGCGGGGGGCACAGATACGCAGTATTTT